The rows below give T cell receptor beta chains drawn from one sample of a study of vaccination effects on CD4 cells after COVID-19. The assay was immunoSEQ multiplex PCR, and TCRdb's table has in-frame clones only and misses some. The table includes 50,000 to 60,000 clones, under 75% detected once. These receptors have no identified antigens. Material: CD4+ T cells from PBMCs cultured with SARS-CoV-2 spike peptides, obtained before COVID-19 vaccination. The receptor set was obtained from a human donor who received a COVID-19 vaccine. CDR3s include the opening cysteine and the closing phenylalanine or tryptophan. D genes are given only for firm matches. Size is stated for part of the rows, as once, few or many counts, or as a class when the clone is expanded.

clone_size,d_call,j_call,v_call,cdr3_nt,cdr3_aa
-,-,TRBJ2-3,TRBV20-1,TGCAGTTTCGAGGGTCCAGATACGCAGTATTTT,CSFEGPDTQYF
-,TRBD1,TRBJ2-1,TRBV6-5,TGTGCCAGCAGTTACTCCCGACAGGGGGCAAATGAGCAGTTCTTC,CASSYSRQGANEQFF
-,TRBD1,TRBJ2-5,TRBV5-1,TGCGCCAGCAGCTTGGGACAGGGGGAGACCCAGTACTTC,CASSLGQGETQYF
once,-,TRBJ2-1,TRBV7-9,TGTGCCAGCAGCCTCTCGGGGTCCAATGAGCAGTTCTTC,CASSLSGSNEQFF
once,-,TRBJ2-1,TRBV24-1,TGTGCCACCAGTCGACAGGGGGGACTAGCGCCCTACAATGAGCAGTTCTTC,CATSRQGGLAPYNEQFF
-,-,TRBJ2-7,TRBV5-8,TGTGCCAGCAGCTTGGTGCAGGGCGAGCAGTACTTC,CASSLVQGEQYF
few,TRBD2,TRBJ2-2,TRBV5-1,TGCGCCAGCAGCTTCCTTCTAGCGGGGGCCACGAACACCGGGGAGCTGTTTTTT,CASSFLLAGATNTGELFF
-,TRBD1,TRBJ1-1,TRBV2,TGTGCCAGCAGTCCCCGGACAGGGAACACTGAAGCTTTCTTT,CASSPRTGNTEAFF
-,TRBD1,TRBJ2-1,TRBV6-5,TGTGCCACAATTCGGACAGGGGGTAGCGAGCAGTTCTTC,CATIRTGGSEQFF
-,TRBD1,TRBJ1-4,TRBV27,TGTGCCAGCAGTCCCCGGGGACAGGGTTGGGAAAAACTGTTTTTT,CASSPRGQGWEKLFF
-,-,TRBJ1-6,TRBV6-5,TGTGCCACCGGAGGGAGGTCCTATAATTCACCCCTCCACTTT,CATGGRSYNSPLHF
few,TRBD2,TRBJ2-5,TRBV11-2,TGTGCCAGCAGCCCGGGACTAGCGGGGCAAGAGACCCAGTACTTC,CASSPGLAGQETQYF
-,TRBD1,TRBJ1-2,TRBV11-2,TGTGCCAGCAGCTTAGCAGGGGGCGAAGACTATGGCTACACCTTC,CASSLAGGEDYGYTF
-,-,TRBJ2-7,TRBV2,TGTGCCAGCAAGGGCCCCAGGTTCTCCTACGAGCAGTACTTC,CASKGPRFSYEQYF
-,TRBD1,TRBJ2-7,TRBV28,TGTGCCAGCAGTCCTCGGGACAGGCCTTCGGGGGCGCAGTACTTC,CASSPRDRPSGAQYF
-,TRBD2,TRBJ2-1,TRBV28,TGTGCCAGCTCCCTGGGGGGAGCGGGATACAATGAGCAGTTCTTC,CASSLGGAGYNEQFF
-,-,TRBJ2-4,TRBV5-4,TGTGCCAGCAGCCCACCTAGCGTAAACATTCAGTACTTC,CASSPPSVNIQYF
-,TRBD2,TRBJ2-7,TRBV27,TGTGCCAGCACCCGATGGGGGGGACGGGGCGAGCAGTACTTC,CASTRWGGRGEQYF
-,-,TRBJ1-2,TRBV6-2/TRBV6-3,TGTGCCAGCAGTATCCAAAACTATGGCTACACCTTC,CASSIQNYGYTF
-,TRBD1,TRBJ2-7,TRBV24-1,TGTGCCACCAGTGACCCGGGACAGGGAACGAACGAGCAGTACTTC,CATSDPGQGTNEQYF
few,-,TRBJ1-4,TRBV4-1,TGCGCCAGCAGCCAAGTAGGCAGGGAGGAAAAACTGTTTTTT,CASSQVGREEKLFF
-,-,TRBJ2-3,TRBV19,TGTGCCAGTAGCCCCACCGGCACAGATACGCAGTATTTT,CASSPTGTDTQYF
-,-,TRBJ1-1,TRBV2,TGTGCCAGCAGTCGAGAGATTACTGAAGCTTTCTTT,CASSREITEAFF
-,TRBD2,TRBJ2-7,TRBV19,TGTGCCAGTAGTATAGGCCTAGCGGGAACCGAGCAGTACTTC,CASSIGLAGTEQYF
-,-,TRBJ1-6,TRBV28,TGTGCCAGCTCCGCAGTCACGAGTTCACCCCTCCACTTT,CASSAVTSSPLHF
-,-,TRBJ2-7,TRBV30,TGTGCCTGGAGAAAGGCAGGGGTGTACGAGCAGTACTTC,CAWRKAGVYEQYF
-,TRBD2,TRBJ2-7,TRBV9,TGTGCCAGCAGCGTAGAAGCTAGCGGCTCCTACGAGCAGTACTTC,CASSVEASGSYEQYF
-,-,TRBJ1-1,TRBV30,TGTGCCTGGAGTGTACCCACAGGGAAAGCTTTCTTT,CAWSVPTGKAFF
-,-,TRBJ2-7,TRBV18,TGTGCCAGCTCCCCTCAGGGGCGGTTCTACGAGCAGTACTTC,CASSPQGRFYEQYF
-,-,TRBJ1-2,TRBV10-3,TGTGCCATCGGCCCTGGGGCAGGCCTACACTATGGCTACACCTTC,CAIGPGAGLHYGYTF
-,-,TRBJ2-7,TRBV4-2,TGTGCCAGCAGCCAAGCCCTCTCGCAAGGGTTCCACGAGCAGTACTTC,CASSQALSQGFHEQYF
-,-,TRBJ1-5,TRBV6-2/TRBV6-3,TGTGCCAGCAGTTACGGGGGAGGGGCCCAGCATTTT,CASSYGGGAQHF